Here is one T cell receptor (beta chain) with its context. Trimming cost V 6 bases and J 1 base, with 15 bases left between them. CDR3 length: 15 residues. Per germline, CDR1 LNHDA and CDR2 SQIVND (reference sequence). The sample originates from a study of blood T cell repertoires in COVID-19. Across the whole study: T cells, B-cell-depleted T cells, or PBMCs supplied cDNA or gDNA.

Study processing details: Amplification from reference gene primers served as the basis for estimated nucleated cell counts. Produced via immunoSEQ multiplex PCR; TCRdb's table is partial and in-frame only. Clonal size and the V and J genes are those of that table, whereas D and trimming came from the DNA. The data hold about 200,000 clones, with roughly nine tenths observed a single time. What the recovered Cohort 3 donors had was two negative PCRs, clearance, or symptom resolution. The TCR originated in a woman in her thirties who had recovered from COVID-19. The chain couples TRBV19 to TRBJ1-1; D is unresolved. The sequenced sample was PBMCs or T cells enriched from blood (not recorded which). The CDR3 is CASSYRKTPNTEAFF. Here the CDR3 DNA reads TGTGCCAGTAGCTATAGAAAGACTCCGAACACTGAAGCTTTCTTT.